Each of the 19 T cell receptor beta chains below was sequenced from the same sample in a study of cytomegalovirus exposure and HLA in healthy donors. PCR primers comprised 60 Vbeta and 13 Jbeta primers. Only in-frame clones appear in the TCRdb table, and some are missing; sequencing was by immunoSEQ multiplex PCR. The table shows 90,000 to 100,000 clones, with roughly 63% occurring only once. The sequencing sample was made of PBMCs. The receptors derive from a middle-aged man in good health and CMV-seronegative.

This chain uses TRBV5-1 with TRBJ1-2, with D tentatively TRBD1 (5 bases). V dropped 1 base and J dropped 3 bases, with 13 bases sitting between them. The CDR3 consists of 15 residues. In germline, CDR1 is SGHRS, CDR2 YFSETQ. CDR3: CASSLLDNAYYGYTF. The CDR3 DNA reads TGCGCCAGCAGCTTGTTGGACAATGCTTACTATGGCTACACCTTC.

The chain links TRBV7-8 to TRBJ2-7; the D gene is possibly TRBD1 (5 bases). Germline V gene data show CDR1 as SGHVS and CDR2 as FQNEAQ. V dropped 4 bases and J dropped 0 bases, with 13 bases sitting between them. The CDR3 contains 15 residues. The CDR3: CASSYRQLSSYEQYF. The CDR3 coding sequence is TGTGCCAGCAGCTACCGACAGTTAAGCTCCTACGAGCAGTACTTC.

V gene TRBV29-1 combines with J gene TRBJ1-1; no definite D call. CDR3 length: 14 amino acids. Germline CDR1 reads SQVTM; CDR2 reads ANQGSEA. Trimming shortened V by 6 bases and J by 1 base, and 15 bases separated the two germline ends. The CDR3 DNA follows: TGCAGCGTGTACCATTGGGCCAGGAACACTGAAGCTTTCTTT. Residues: CSVYHWARNTEAFF.

The rearrangement joins TRBV19 to TRBJ1-6, with D maybe TRBD1 (6 bases). V lost 4 bases and J lost 7, with 17 bases in between. The germline V gene has CDR1 LNHDA and CDR2 SQIVND (reference sequence). CDR3 length: 16 amino acids. CDR3 protein: CASSRTTGQKNSPLHF. The CDR3 DNA follows: TGTGCCAGTAGTAGGACCACGGGACAAAAAAATTCACCCCTCCACTTT.

V and J are TRBV5-1 and TRBJ2-7; D is uncertain. The germline gives CDR1 SGHRS, CDR2 YFSETQ. This CDR3 contains 12 residues. Between the trimmed V and J ends, which lost 3 bases and 0 bases, there was a span of 4 bases. In DNA form, the CDR3 reads TGCGCCAGCAGCTACAACTCCTACGAGCAGTACTTC. Its translation: CASSYNSYEQYF.

This rearrangement joins TRBV27 to TRBJ1-1; tentatively, D is TRBD1 (5 bases). The germline V gene has CDR1 MNHEY and CDR2 SMNVEV (reference sequence). Trimming stripped 0 bases from V and 4 bases from J, with 9 bases between. The CDR3 covers 14 residues. The DNA for the CDR3 is TGTGCCAGCAGTTTATCGACCAGGGTCACTGAAGCTTTCTTT. Amino acids: CASSLSTRVTEAFF.

The CDR3 DNA sequence: TGTGCCAGCAGCCGAACTCATGTGAACACTGAAGCTTTCTTT. It encodes CASSRTHVNTEAFF. The rearrangement uses TRBV5-6 and TRBJ1-1; D gene uncertain. The germline V gene has CDR1 SGHDT and CDR2 YYEEEE. The CDR3 runs to 14 residues. Trimming stripped 4 bases from V and 0 bases from J, with 10 bases between.

This rearrangement joins TRBV9 to TRBJ2-1; no clear D. V shed 4 bases and J shed 0 bases, with 5 bases lying between them. CDR1 SGDLS and CDR2 YYNGEE come from the germline V gene. The CDR3 loop spans 13 amino acids. The CDR3 here is CASSPRSYNEQFF. In DNA form, the CDR3 reads TGTGCCAGCAGCCCCCGCTCCTACAATGAGCAGTTCTTC.

This chain uses TRBV6-1 with TRBJ2-7; 9 bases match TRBD1. Germline values: CDR1 MNHNS, CDR2 SASEGT. With V trimmed by 8 bases and J by 4 bases, 12 bases remained unmatched. The CDR3 covers 15 residues. CDR3 residues: CASPPAGTGQYEQYF. CDR3 in DNA: TGTGCCAGCCCTCCCGCCGGGACAGGGCAATACGAGCAGTACTTC.

This sequence joins TRBV30 and TRBJ1-1; no definite D call. The CDR3 has 13 residues. CDR1 and CDR2 (germline): GTSNPN, SVGIG (reference sequence). V was shortened by 2 bases and J by 4 bases, with 11 bases between the two germline ends. The CDR3 coding sequence is TGTGCCTGGAGTCGGTGGGGAGGCACTGAAGCTTTCTTT. Amino acid sequence: CAWSRWGGTEAFF.

CDR3 nucleotides: TGTGCCAGCTCACCTCTTACTCCGACTAGCGGAGAAGACAATGAGCAGTTCTTC. The encoded protein is CASSPLTPTSGEDNEQFF. The chain carries TRBV18 and TRBJ2-1; 9 bases agree with TRBD2. The CDR3 is 18 residues long. Per the germline V gene, CDR1 is KGHSH and CDR2 is LQKENI. V trimming: 3 bases; J trimming: 5 bases; junction bases outside the gene matches: 14.

This clone was observed a handful of times. The genes are TRBV7-2 and TRBJ1-2, with D perhaps TRBD1 (6 bases). The V end was cut by 2 bases, the J end by 2 bases, with 9 bases between. The germline gives CDR1 SGHTA, CDR2 FQGNSA. The CDR3 runs to 14 residues. The CDR3 DNA reads as TGTGCCAGCAGCTTAAAGGGGGTCAACTATGGCTACACCTTC. This translates into CASSLKGVNYGYTF. The full variable domain, its missing parts supplied by reference TRBV7-2 and TRBJ1-2, is GAGVSQSPSNKVTEKGKDVELRCDPISGHTALYWYRQSLGQGLEFLIYFQGNSAPDKSGLPSDRFSAERTGGSVSTLTIQRTQQEDSAVYLCASSLKGVNYGYTFGSGTRLTVV.

The rearrangement uses TRBV6-4 and TRBJ2-3; 8 bases are shared with TRBD1. V was clipped by 5 bases and J by 2 bases; unmatched bases: 6. CDR1 and CDR2 (germline): MRHNA, SNTAGT. The CDR3 sequence is 15 residues long. The CDR3 nucleotides read TGTGCCAGCAGTAGGGGACAGGTTCCCACAGATACGCAGTATTTT. This sequence encodes CASSRGQVPTDTQYF.

The chain combines TRBV6-1 with TRBJ2-1, with a possible D match to TRBD1 (6 bases). Trimming took off 7 bases at V and 10 bases at J, with 20 bases between the two ends. The CDR3 is made up of 14 amino acids. Germline CDR1 and CDR2: MNHNS and SASEGT. CDR3 bases: TGTGCCAGCACTAGGGGCTATACAGGGTCCGAGCAGTTCTTC. Its protein is CASTRGYTGSEQFF.

The rearrangement joins TRBV12-5 to TRBJ1-2; TRBD1 agrees at 7 bases. The V and J ends lost 3 bases and 10 bases, in that order; junction bases with no gene match: 8. The CDR3 is 13 amino acids. CDR1 LGHNT and CDR2 FRNRAP come from the germline V gene. CDR3 in amino acids: CASGLSHRGYYTF. The DNA of the CDR3 is TGTGCTAGTGGTTTAAGTCACAGGGGTTACTACACCTTC.

In this sample, this clone turned up a few times. The rearrangement uses TRBV28 and TRBJ2-1; 10 positions match TRBD1. The CDR3 totals 16 residues. The V gene end was trimmed by 2 bases and the J gene end by 5 bases; junction bases not matched to a gene: 6. CDR1 and CDR2 from the germline V gene are MDHEN and SYDVKM. CDR3 sequence (DNA): TGTGCCAGCAGTTTAATGACAGGGGGCAAGAACAATGAGCAGTTCTTC. This translates into CASSLMTGGKNNEQFF.

The chain joins TRBV7-2 to TRBJ2-7, with 8 bases matching TRBD2. V shed 5 bases and J 3 bases; nucleotides not matched to a gene: 9. This CDR3 contains 15 residues. The germline V gene encodes CDR1 SGHTA and CDR2 FQGNSA. The CDR3 loop reads CASSPMAGGHYEQYF. CDR3 sequence (DNA): TGTGCCAGCAGCCCCATGGCGGGGGGACACTACGAGCAGTACTTC.

The chain has TRBV15 and TRBJ1-4; D is unclear. This CDR3 is 15 amino acids long. V shed 5 bases and J shed 0 bases, with 10 bases lying between them. Germline CDR1 reads LNHNV; CDR2 reads YYDKDF (reference sequence). The CDR3 region has the DNA TGTGCCACCAGCTGGAGGGCAGCAACTAATGAAAAACTGTTTTTT. It yields the protein CATSWRAATNEKLFF.

This clone was counted a few times. The CDR3 DNA is TGTGCCAGCAGTTTACAGGGTAAGAACACTGAAGCTTTCTTT. Translating gives CASSLQGKNTEAFF. The chain carries TRBV6-5 and TRBJ1-1, with D perhaps matching TRBD1 (6 bases). Trimming removed 4 bases at V and 1 base at J, with 10 bases between. This CDR3 has 14 amino acids. The germline V gene encodes CDR1 MNHEY and CDR2 SVGAGI.